The entry below describes one T cell receptor (beta chain). Its antigen is not yet known. Base-call qualities are not available, and no considerably larger clone is one nucleotide away. V is pared back by 0 bases and J by 1 base, with 9 bases lying between the germline termini. For CDR1 and CDR2, the germline V gene lists LGHNA and YSLEER. Inclusive of the bounding cysteine and phenylalanine, the CDR3 is 15 residues long. This entry keeps only the CDR3 DNA: 45 bases, framed from base 1. Enrolling through a virtual design, the prospective study's participants ranged in age from roughly 18 to 90 years and lived across roughly 23 United States geographic areas. To assign participants to cohorts, the prospective study relied on clinical history that participants themselves reported in a screening survey and a study questionnaire. Recovered participants in ImmuneRACE Cohort 3 were defined as having two consecutive negative NP/OP PCR tests, clearance from a healthcare professional, or resolution of symptoms. In the prospective study, mobile phlebotomists collected whole blood, serum and a nasopharyngeal or oropharyngeal swab from each participant. Additional blood draws and questionnaires over an approximately 2-month period could optionally be provided by prospective study participants. Before DNA extraction, prospective study blood samples were shipped either frozen or at room temperature.

The immunoSEQ Assay, a bias-controlled multiplex PCR, was used to amplify TCRbeta CDR3 regions from genomic DNA. The original pipeline was this. The number of nucleated cells in each sample was estimated by amplification of reference gene primers within the assay. Sequence reads were collapsed and filtered to measure the absolute abundance of every unique TCRbeta CDR3 rearrangement. For each sample, productive Simpson clonality was calculated by taking the square root of Simpson's diversity index across productive rearrangements. As stored in TCRdb, this immuneACCESS dataset retains in-frame rearrangements with V and J assigned. A fraction of the clones does not appear; measured against another copy, unresolved V genes explain less than half of the discrepancy, and the remainder lacks a known reason. D and trimming come from the DNA, and the V and J calls and clone size come from that table. The table for this sample lists under 150,000 clones; approximately 86% of them were counted only once. The top ten hold approximately 2.2% of the sample.

These data belong to a study of blood T cell repertoires in COVID-19 (dated by TCRdb to about 2020). With regard to the full study: The collaborator samples originated in the United States, Italy and Spain and spanned the acute and convalescent phases of COVID-19. The prospective study material was composed of cDNA or gDNA derived from T cells, B-cell-depleted T cells, or PBMCs. Deeply sampled blood TCRbeta repertoires from subjects exposed to, actively infected with, or recovered from COVID-19 were included in the dataset. The repertoires were released in a freely available public database meant as a resource for research on the immune response to SARS-CoV-2. The samples were drawn from two sources: the first 160 participants of the ongoing ImmuneRACE study, and over 1,000 subjects contributed by 6 global collaborators. A de-identified subject ID, COVID-19 status, age in years and sex were almost always included in the sample metadata. HLA class I and class II types, where available, came from metadata supplied by the sample provider rather than from assay-based typing. The investigation overall reported the following: How much clinical and demographic metadata was included differed by source and by participant, and the metadata was provided uncurated.

The specimen sequenced was PBMCs or T cells enriched from blood (not recorded which). The rearrangement combines TRBV4-3 with TRBJ1-1; no D gene call is confident. The clonotype comes from a woman aged 45-65 years who had recovered from COVID-19. This receptor has the CDR3 CASSQDLGPNTEAFF. The DNA sequence is given as TGCGCCAGCAGCCAAGACTTGGGCCCGAACACTGAAGCTTTCTTT.